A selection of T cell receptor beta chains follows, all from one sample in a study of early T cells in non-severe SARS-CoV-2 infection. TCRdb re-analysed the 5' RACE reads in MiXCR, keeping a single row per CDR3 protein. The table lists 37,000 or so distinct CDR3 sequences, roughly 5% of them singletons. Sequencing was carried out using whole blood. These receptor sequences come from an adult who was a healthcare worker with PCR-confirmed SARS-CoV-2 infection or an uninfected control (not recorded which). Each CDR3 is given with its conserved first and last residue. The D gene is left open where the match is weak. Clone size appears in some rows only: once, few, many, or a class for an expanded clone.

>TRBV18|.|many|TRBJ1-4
TGTGCCAGCTCACCCGCAGGCTTCGTTAATGAAAAACTGTTTTTT
CASSPAGFVNEKLFF
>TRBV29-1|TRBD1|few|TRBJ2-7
TGCAGCGTTGCGGGACAGGGGATAGACGAGCAGTACTTC
CSVAGQGIDEQYF
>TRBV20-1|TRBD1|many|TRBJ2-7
TGCAGTGCTAGAGAGACAGACAGGGGGCTATACGAGCAGTACTTC
CSARETDRGLYEQYF
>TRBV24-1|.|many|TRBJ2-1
TGTGCCACCAGTGATCGGACAGACTTGGACCCCATCGGGGAGCAGTTCTTC
CATSDRTDLDPIGEQFF
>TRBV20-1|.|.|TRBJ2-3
TGCAGTGCCCCCGTGGCTAGCAGAACAGATACGCAGTATTTT
CSAPVASRTDTQYF
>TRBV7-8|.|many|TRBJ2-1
TGTGCCAGCAGCCCAGCAACGGGGAGCGCGAATGAGCAGTTCTTC
CASSPATGSANEQFF
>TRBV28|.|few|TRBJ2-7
TGTGCCAGCAGTCGACAGATCCTCCACGAGCAGTACTTC
CASSRQILHEQYF
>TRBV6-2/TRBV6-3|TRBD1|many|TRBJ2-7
TGTGCCAGCTATTCCCGGGACAGCTCCTACGAGCAGTACTTC
CASYSRDSSYEQYF
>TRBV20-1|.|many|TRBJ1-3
TGCAGTGCTAGAGATTTAGGGGGTGGTGGAAACACCATATATTTT
CSARDLGGGGNTIYF
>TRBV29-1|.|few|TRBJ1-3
TGCAGCGTTGTCAAGACGGCTGGAAACACCATATATTTT
CSVVKTAGNTIYF
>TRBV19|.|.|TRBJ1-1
TGTGCCAGTAATAGACCTGAGATGAACACTGAAGCTTTCTTT
CASNRPEMNTEAFF
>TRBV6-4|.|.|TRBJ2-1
TGTGCCAGCAGTGTATTTGCAGGGTCGGGCTACAATGAGCAGTTCTTC
CASSVFAGSGYNEQFF
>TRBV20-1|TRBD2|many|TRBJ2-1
TGCAGTGCTAGAGGGACTAGCGAGAGAAATGAGCAGTTCTTC
CSARGTSERNEQFF
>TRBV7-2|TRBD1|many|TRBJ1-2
TGTGCCAGCAGCTTATCAAGGGGGCTATATGGCTACACCTTC
CASSLSRGLYGYTF
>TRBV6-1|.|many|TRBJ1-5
TGTGCCAGCAGGCACACGGAGAATCAGCCCCAGCATTTT
CASRHTENQPQHF
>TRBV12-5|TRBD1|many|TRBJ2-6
TGTGCTAGTGGTGTGGGACAGGGTAGATCCGGGGCCAACGTCCTGACTTTC
CASGVGQGRSGANVLTF
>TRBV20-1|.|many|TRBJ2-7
TGCAGTGCTAGCGGGAGTCACTACGAGCAGTACTTC
CSASGSHYEQYF
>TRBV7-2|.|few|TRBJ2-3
TGTGCCAGCAGCTCCCCCCCGTTCACAGATACGCAGTATTTT
CASSSPPFTDTQYF
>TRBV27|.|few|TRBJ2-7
TGTGCCAGCAGCGTACAGGGACTCCTGCGCGAGCAGTACTTC
CASSVQGLLREQYF
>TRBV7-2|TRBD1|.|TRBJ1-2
TGTGCCAGCAGCTCCACCCCCGGGACAGGGTATGGTGGCTACACCTTC
CASSSTPGTGYGGYTF
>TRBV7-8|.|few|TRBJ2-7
TGTGCCAGCAGCTTAGGCGGTGGGGGGCGATCTTACGAGCAGTACTTC
CASSLGGGGRSYEQYF
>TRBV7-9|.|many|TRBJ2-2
TGTGCCAGCAGCTCTCCGGGACGCCAACTCACCGGGGAGCTGTTTTTT
CASSSPGRQLTGELFF
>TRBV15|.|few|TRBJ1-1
TGTGCCACCAGCAGAGATGAAGAAGTTGGTGATGAAGCTTTCTTT
CATSRDEEVGDEAFF
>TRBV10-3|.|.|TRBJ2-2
TGTGCCATCGCGCGAGGGTTCGACACCGGGGAGCTGTTTTTT
CAIARGFDTGELFF
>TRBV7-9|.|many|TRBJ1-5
TGTGCCAGCAGCTTAGTGGGCCAGGGTCATCAGCCCCAGCATTTT
CASSLVGQGHQPQHF
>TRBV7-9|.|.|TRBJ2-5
TGTGCCAGCAGCCTCGGAGAATTGAAGACCCAGTACTTC
CASSLGELKTQYF
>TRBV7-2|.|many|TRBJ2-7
TGTGCCAGCAGCTCTGACAGCAGAAACTACGAGCAGTACTTC
CASSSDSRNYEQYF
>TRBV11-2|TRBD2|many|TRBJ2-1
TGTGCCAGCAGCTTAGTGAGCGGGACTAACAATGAGCAGTTCTTC
CASSLVSGTNNEQFF
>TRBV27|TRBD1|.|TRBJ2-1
TGTGCCAGCAGTTCCTGGATGGGACAGGGGAAAAACAATGAGCAGTTCTTC
CASSSWMGQGKNNEQFF
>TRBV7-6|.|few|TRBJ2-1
TGTGCCAGCAGCTTAGACCACCGCTCCTACAATGAGCAGTTCTTC
CASSLDHRSYNEQFF
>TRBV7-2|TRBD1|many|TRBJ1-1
TGTGCCAGCAGCTGGGACAGGGGAGGGACTGAAGCTTTCTTT
CASSWDRGGTEAFF
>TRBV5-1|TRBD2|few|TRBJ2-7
TGCGCCAGCAGCTTGGAATCGAGCGGGGGGAACGAGCAGTACTTC
CASSLESSGGNEQYF
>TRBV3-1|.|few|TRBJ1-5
TGTGCCAGCAGTCGCGGGAATAGCAATCAGCCCCAGCATTTT
CASSRGNSNQPQHF
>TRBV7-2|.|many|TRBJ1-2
TGTGCCAGCAGCCCCCCAGGGGCGTACTATGGCTACACCTTC
CASSPPGAYYGYTF
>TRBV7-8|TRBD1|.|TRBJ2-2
TGTGCCAGCAGCGGGGGACAGGGAAGAACCGGGGAGCTGTTTTTT
CASSGGQGRTGELFF
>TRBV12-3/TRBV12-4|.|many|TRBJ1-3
TGTGCCAGCAGTTTTGACTTTAGAAACACCATATATTTT
CASSFDFRNTIYF
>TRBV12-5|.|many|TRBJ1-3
TGTGCTAGTGGCCGCGAGGGCTCAACAAACACCATATATTTT
CASGREGSTNTIYF
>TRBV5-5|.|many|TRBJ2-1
TGTGCCAGCAGCCTGGGGTTACAGCCTGGCGATAGCAATGAGCAGTTCTTC
CASSLGLQPGDSNEQFF
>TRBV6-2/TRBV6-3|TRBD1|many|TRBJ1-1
TGTGCCAGCATTCCACCGGGACAGGGGGCGCATACGGACACTGAAGCTTTCTTT
CASIPPGQGAHTDTEAFF
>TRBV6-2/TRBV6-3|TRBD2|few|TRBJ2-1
TGTGCCAGCAGTTACTCATATACTAGCGGGAGAGGGCAGTTCTTC
CASSYSYTSGRGQFF
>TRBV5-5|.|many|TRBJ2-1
TGTGCCAGCAGCTTGGAGGACAATGAGCAGTTCTTC
CASSLEDNEQFF